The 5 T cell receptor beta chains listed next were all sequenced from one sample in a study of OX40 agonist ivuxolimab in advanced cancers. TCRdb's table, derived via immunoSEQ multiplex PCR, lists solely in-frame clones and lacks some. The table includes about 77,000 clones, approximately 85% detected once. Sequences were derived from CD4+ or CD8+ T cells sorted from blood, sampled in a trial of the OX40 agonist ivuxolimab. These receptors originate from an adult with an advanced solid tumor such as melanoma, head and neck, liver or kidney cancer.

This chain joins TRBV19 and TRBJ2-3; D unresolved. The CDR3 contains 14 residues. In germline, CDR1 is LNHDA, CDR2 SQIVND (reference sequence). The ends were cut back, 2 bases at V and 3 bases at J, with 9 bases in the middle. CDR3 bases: TGTGCCAGTAGTATACGGTCTGAAACAGATACGCAGTATTTT. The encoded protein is CASSIRSETDTQYF. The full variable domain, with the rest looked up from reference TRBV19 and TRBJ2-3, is DGGITQSPKYLFRKEGQNVTLSCEQNLNHDAMYWYRQDPGQGLRLIYYSQIVNDFQKGDIAEGYSVSREKKESFPLTVTSAQKNPTAFYLCASSIRSETDTQYFGPGTRLTVL.

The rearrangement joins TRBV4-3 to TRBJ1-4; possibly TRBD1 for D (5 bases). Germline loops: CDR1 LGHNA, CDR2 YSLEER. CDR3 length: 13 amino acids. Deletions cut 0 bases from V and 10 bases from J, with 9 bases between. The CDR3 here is CASSQEGEGKLFF. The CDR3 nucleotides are TGCGCCAGCAGCCAAGAGGGGGAAGGAAAACTGTTTTTT.

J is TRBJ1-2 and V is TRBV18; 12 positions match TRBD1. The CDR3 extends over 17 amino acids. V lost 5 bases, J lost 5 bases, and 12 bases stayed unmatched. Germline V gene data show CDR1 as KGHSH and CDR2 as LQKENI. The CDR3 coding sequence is TGTGCCAGCTCAGCAACCGGGACAGGGGGCGCAAGATATGGCTACACCTTC. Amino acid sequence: CASSATGTGGARYGYTF.

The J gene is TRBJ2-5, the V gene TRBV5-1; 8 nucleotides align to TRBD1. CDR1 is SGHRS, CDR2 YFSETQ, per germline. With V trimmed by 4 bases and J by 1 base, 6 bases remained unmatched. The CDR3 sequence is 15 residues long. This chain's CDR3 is CASSRTGTGQETQYF. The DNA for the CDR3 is TGCGCCAGCAGCCGCACCGGGACAGGCCAAGAGACCCAGTACTTC.

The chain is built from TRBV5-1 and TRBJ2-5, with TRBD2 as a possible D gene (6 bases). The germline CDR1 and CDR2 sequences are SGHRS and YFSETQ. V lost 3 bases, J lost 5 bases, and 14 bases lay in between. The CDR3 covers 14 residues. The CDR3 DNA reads TGCGCCAGCAGCTCGGGGGTAGTGAGGGAGACCCAGTACTTC. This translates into CASSSGVVRETQYF.